This T cell receptor beta chain was documented in a study of blood T cell repertoires in COVID-19. Across the whole study: COVID-19 samples from acute and convalescent phases originated in the United States, Italy and Spain.

Regarding this clone: One end of the junction fails to match germline, which may point to a read error.

This CDR3 is 16 amino acids long. The germline CDR1 and CDR2 sequences are SSHAT and FNYEAQ (reference sequence). Source study methods: Estimated nucleated cell counts came from reference gene primer amplification. Method: immunoSEQ multiplex PCR; TCRdb's copy keeps in-frame clones and lacks some. The V and J calls and clone size come from that table; D and trimming were worked out from the DNA. This sample carries around 120,000 clones, 82% of them seen once, and the ten largest clones take 7.5%. The clonotype was recovered from a man between 65 and 85 years old with active or convalescent COVID-19. Sequenced sample: peripheral blood. This chain uses TRBV7-7 with TRBJ1-5, with D unclear. CDR3 sequence reads: CASSLNGGYSNQPQHF. As DNA, the CDR3 is TGTGCTAGCAGCTTGAATGGAGGGTATAGCAATCAGCCCCAGCATTTT.